One T cell receptor (beta chain) is described in this entry. Its antigen is unknown. Trimming took 2 bases from V and 5 from J, leaving 15 bases between them. The V gene's germline CDR1 is GTSNPN and CDR2 SVGIG (reference sequence). This CDR3 is built from 14 residues. These data originate in a study of cytomegalovirus exposure and HLA in healthy donors. Findings of the study overall: Highest at DRB1 and lowest at HLA-C, TCR association rates differed among HLA loci in a later analysis.

60 Vbeta and 13 Jbeta primers were used in PCR. Generated by immunoSEQ multiplex PCR, the TCRdb table keeps only in-frame clones and is missing some. In the table there are fewer than 200,000 clones, 75% to 90% of which are singletons. Specimen: PBMCs. This clonotype originated in a boy aged 10-17 years in good health and CMV-seronegative. This rearrangement joins TRBV30 to TRBJ1-1; tentatively, D is TRBD1 (6 bases). CDR3 region: CAWSSGQRTTEAFF. The CDR3 region has the DNA TGTGCCTGGAGTTCGGGACAACGAACGACTGAAGCTTTCTTT.